The 10 T cell receptor beta chains listed next were all sequenced from one sample in a study of cytomegalovirus exposure and HLA in healthy donors. 60 Vbeta and 13 Jbeta primers were used in PCR. TCRdb's copy holds only in-frame clones and misses some; the assay was immunoSEQ multiplex PCR. This table has 35,000 to 45,000 clones, roughly 76% appearing once. Source material: PBMCs. The receptors originated from a woman aged 35 to 49 in good health and CMV-seronegative.

The genes are TRBV9 and TRBJ2-3; D possibly corresponds to TRBD2 (5 bases). The CDR3 spans 15 residues. Germline V CDR1 and CDR2: SGDLS, YYNGEE. The V end lost 3 bases, the J end lost 2 bases, and 13 bases lay between the germline ends. CDR3 sequence (DNA): TGTGCCAGCAGCGGACGGGATACTTACACAGATACGCAGTATTTT. Translated: CASSGRDTYTDTQYF.

The CDR3 coding sequence is TGTGCCAGCAGCCCCTATACTCTTTATAGCAATCAGCCCCAGCATTTT. This gives the protein CASSPYTLYSNQPQHF. The chain couples TRBV7-3 to TRBJ1-5; no clear D gene. The V end was cut by 5 bases, the J end by 0 bases, with 14 bases between. The CDR3 has 16 residues. Germline loops: CDR1 SGHTA, CDR2 FQGTGA.

The rearrangement links TRBV19 to TRBJ1-6, with D perhaps TRBD1 (5 bases). This CDR3 has 14 amino acids. The germline gives CDR1 LNHDA, CDR2 SQIVND (reference sequence). Trimming cost V 5 bases and J 8 bases, with 13 bases left between them. The CDR3 DNA follows: TGTGCCAGTAGTGTACAGGCGGCGGATTCACCCCTCCACTTT. Amino acids: CASSVQAADSPLHF.

V and J are TRBV7-9 and TRBJ1-4; D unclear. This CDR3 has 15 residues. V was cut by 5 bases and J by 8 bases, with 18 bases left in between. CDR1 and CDR2 (germline): SEHNR, FQNEAQ (reference sequence). The CDR3 loop is CASSLAGSRGEKLFF. The CDR3 DNA reads as TGTGCCAGCAGCCTTGCGGGGTCCCGCGGGGAAAAACTGTTTTTT.

The chain has TRBV6-6 and TRBJ2-2, with 12 bases matching TRBD2. Germline CDR1 and CDR2: MNHNY and SVGAGI (reference sequence). The CDR3 has 16 residues. The J segment lost 5 bases and the V segment lost 4 bases, leaving 5 bases of the junction unmatched. The CDR3 DNA is TGTGCCAGCAGTTCACGGACTAGCGGGGCAACCGGGGAGCTGTTTTTT. It codes for CASSSRTSGATGELFF.

This clone was counted between two and nine times. The chain employs TRBV10-3 and TRBJ2-3, with D perhaps TRBD1 (7 bases). This CDR3 spans 14 amino acids. V was cut by 0 bases and J by 13 bases, with 17 bases left in between. From germline, CDR1 is ENHRY and CDR2 SYGVKD. The CDR3 region has the DNA TGTGCCATCAGTGAGTCGAATCCGGGACAGCGGGAGTATTTT. Encoded protein: CAISESNPGQREYF.

The rearrangement uses TRBV7-2 and TRBJ2-4, with 12 bases lining up with TRBD2. Germline loops: CDR1 SGHTA, CDR2 FQGNSA. This CDR3 is built from 16 residues. Unmatched junction bases numbered 6, after V lost 1 base and J lost 8 bases. The CDR3, as DNA: TGTGCCAGCAGCTTAGGGCTAGCGGGGGGGCTCGACATTCAGTACTTC. This codes for CASSLGLAGGLDIQYF.

The chain is built from TRBV6-1 and TRBJ2-5, with a tentative D call TRBD1 (5 bases). There are 13 residues in the CDR3. Between the trimmed V and J ends, which lost 5 bases and 5 bases, there was a span of 12 bases. The germline V gene encodes CDR1 MNHNS and CDR2 SASEGT. The CDR3 is CASSSQQEETQYF. In nucleotides, the CDR3 is TGTGCCAGCAGTTCACAACAGGAGGAGACCCAGTACTTC.

This clone was seen a handful of times. The chain employs TRBV10-3 and TRBJ1-2; 9 nucleotides match TRBD1. Germline lookup yields CDR1 ENHRY and CDR2 SYGVKD. The CDR3 is 15 residues long. Trimming cost V 6 bases and J 5 bases; bases outside gene matches: 10. The CDR3 nucleotides are TGTGCCATCAGCGCCGGACAGGGGCGAGGTTATGGCTACACCTTC. Amino acid sequence: CAISAGQGRGYGYTF.

The rearrangement joins TRBV7-2 to TRBJ1-3; the D gene is possibly TRBD1 (5 bases). The CDR3 has 16 amino acids. The V end was cut by 2 bases, the J end by 2 bases, with 13 bases between. Per germline, CDR1 SGHTA and CDR2 FQGNSA. In nucleotides, the CDR3 is TGTGCCAGCAGCTTATTAGGAGGGGCGGCTGGAAACACCATATATTTT. This translates into CASSLLGGAAGNTIYF.